This TCR beta chain is drawn from a study of CD8 T cells in ankylosing spondylitis. As the method for making TCR beta libraries, quantitative 5'-RACE with molecular barcodes was used. Using its own MiXCR run on the 5' RACE reads, TCRdb lists one record per CDR3 protein. Here the sample spans about 130,000 distinct CDR3 sequences, around 8.5% being singletons. Overall study findings and caveats: Seemingly distinctive of ankylosing spondylitis blood was a TCR beta motif formed by eight highly homologous variants. Matched synovial fluid from ankylosing spondylitis patients was reported to be enriched for disease-linked clones.

Turning to this clonotype: Its antigen is as yet unknown.

The V end lost 4 bases, the J end lost 7 bases, and 25 bases lay between the germline ends. The CDR3 has 18 amino acids. Germline values: CDR1 SGHAT, CDR2 FQDESV (reference sequence). This TCR derives from a male donor with ankylosing spondylitis or in good health (not recorded which). The chain carries TRBV11-1 and TRBJ2-2; the D gene is possibly TRBD2 (6 bases). The sample was blood, either unsorted or a sorted T cell fraction (not recorded which). CDR3 loop: CASSSTKLVPLEGGELFF. The CDR3 nucleotides read TGTGCCAGCAGCTCCACGAAGCTGGTGCCCTTGGAGGGCGGGGAGCTGTTTTTT.